The clone carrying this T cell receptor beta chain was observed at least ten times. For the second PCR, which ran for roughly 7 to 11 cycles, a sample-barcoded 5' primer and a J-beta primer mix were used. From each sample, at least 2.5 million paired-end reads containing CDR3 were obtained. TCRdb ran MiXCR on the 5' RACE reads and lists one entry per CDR3 protein. The sample holds around 850,000 distinct CDR3 sequences, 36% seen once. This sample stems from a study of blood T cells in healthy people across ages. CDR1 and CDR2 from the germline V gene are ENHRY and SYGVKD. The CDR3 contains 22 residues. The V gene end was trimmed by 2 bases and the J gene end by 0 bases; junction bases not matched to a gene: 14.

The receptor comes from a man aged 18 to 35 in good health. The V and J genes are TRBV10-3 and TRBJ2-3; 16 nucleotides align to TRBD2. Sequenced: blood. CDR3 nucleotide sequence: TGTGCCATCAGTGAGCCCCTTTGGGAGGGGACTAGCGGGGGGGCGAGCACAGATACGCAGTATTTT. Translation gives CAISEPLWEGTSGGASTDTQYF.